These 2 T cell receptor beta chains originate from one sample sequenced in a study of blood T cells in healthy people across ages. A J-beta primer mix and a sample-barcoded 5' primer were used in a second PCR of about 7 to 12 cycles. TCRdb called the 5' RACE reads again in MiXCR, with one record for every CDR3 protein. The repertoire holds about 780,000 distinct CDR3 sequences, about half seen once, with around 18% in the top ten. Sequencing input: blood. Source of these receptors: an elderly man in good health.

Note on this clonotype: This may be a read error, as it is one base from a much larger clone. The V gene is TRBV7-2, the J gene TRBJ2-3; TRBD2 aligns across 9 bases. With 7 bases clipped from V and 3 bases from J, the junction kept 8 bases outside the gene matches. The CDR3 loop spans 15 amino acids. CDR1 and CDR2 (germline): SGHTA, FQGNSA. The CDR3 protein is CASTHSGRQTDTQYF. Written as DNA, the CDR3 is TGTGCCAGCACCCATAGCGGGAGACAGACAGATACGCAGTATTTT.

Only a few counts were recorded for this clonotype. The chain recombines TRBV25-1 with TRBJ2-5, with TRBD2 matching 7 bases. The junction had 5 bases not matched to a gene; V was cut back by 3 bases and J by 1 base. The CDR3 has 15 residues. Germline V gene data show CDR1 as MGHDK and CDR2 as SYGVNS. The CDR3 here is CASSEASGVQETQYF. In DNA, the CDR3 is TGTGCCAGCAGTGAGGCTAGCGGTGTCCAAGAGACCCAGTACTTC. Full variable domain (outside the CDR3, taken from reference TRBV25-1 and TRBJ2-5): EADIYQTPRYLVIGTGKKITLECSQTMGHDKMYWYQQDPGMELHLIHYSYGVNSTEKGDLSSESTVSRIRTEHFPLTLESARPSHTSQYLCASSEASGVQETQYFGPGTRLLVL.